This section outlines one T cell receptor (beta chain) sequence together with its context. Its antigen is currently not known. Base qualities are not at hand, and no much larger clone is one base apart. This record belongs to a study of OX40 agonist ivuxolimab in advanced cancers. With respect to the entire study: Ivuxolimab was a fully human IgG2 agonistic monoclonal antibody targeting the costimulatory receptor OX40 (CD134). Intravenous ivuxolimab was administered to patients every 2 weeks at six dose levels: 0.01, 0.1, 0.3, 1.5, 3 and 10 mg/kg. Of the 50 to 55 dose-escalation patients, hepatocellular carcinoma was present in about 20, melanoma in approximately 15, renal cell carcinoma in 9 and head and neck cancer in 9. In the dose-escalation cohort, 70% to 85% of patients were male, and the mean age was around 60 years, with a range of roughly 20 to 80. Patients were allowed to have had prior anti-PD-1, anti-PD-L1 or anti-CTLA-4 therapy, and approximately 40% of the dose-escalation patients had previously received checkpoint inhibitors. Three dose-escalation patients achieved partial responses, one with hepatocellular carcinoma and two with cutaneous melanoma. Peripheral TCRbeta sequencing was intended to test whether TCR sequence diversity was altered and clonal T-cell expansion was caused by ivuxolimab. The monotherapy dose-escalation portion (N ≈ 50 patients) of the phase I ivuxolimab trial is reported in the paper.

For sequencing of the TCRbeta CDR3 region, genomic DNA was extracted from the sorted cells. TCRbeta CDR3 regions were sequenced using the immunoSEQ Assay. TCRdb carries this immuneACCESS record with in-frame sequences only. Its versions omit some clonotypes, under half of them owing to an unresolved V gene in the studies checked, with the rest unexplained. Within this sample are roughly 100,000 clones, with around 86% of them counted one time only. Approximately 0.3% of the sample is in the top ten clones. The trial excluded patients who had a history of autoimmune disease or who were on systemic immunosuppression. In every dose cohort, peripheral blood was drawn for TCR sequencing at baseline, cycle 4 day 1, and cycle 7 day 1. Samples were obtained from an open-label, multicenter, first-in-human phase I dose-escalation trial of ivuxolimab. Adults with locally advanced or metastatic head and neck squamous cell, hepatocellular, melanoma or renal cell carcinoma were enrolled in the trial. CD4+ and CD8+ T cells were sorted separately from peripheral blood before TCR sequencing.

The full study reports these points: At doses of 0.1 to 3.0 mg/kg, clonal expansion of both CD4+ and CD8+ blood T cells was observed from baseline to week 6. In partial responders in the 0.1-3.0 mg/kg groups, normalized peripheral clonal expansion was found to be among the lowest, especially among CD8+ T cells. Which antigens the clonally expanded peripheral T cells were specific for was not determined. After ivuxolimab, expanded clones were on average more numerous among CD8+ T cells than among CD4+ T cells. Low levels of normalized T-cell clonal expansion were also seen in some nonresponding patients.

Cut back by 4 bases and 6 bases, the V and J ends lie 11 bases apart. Taken from cysteine to phenylalanine, the CDR3 has 13 residues. The sequence is cut down to CDR3 DNA, 39 bases in frame from base 1. Sequences SGHNT (CDR1) and YYREEE (CDR2) are obtained from the germline V gene (reference sequence). The origin of this receptor is an adult with an advanced solid tumor such as melanoma, head and neck, liver or kidney cancer. The source was CD4+ or CD8+ T cells sorted from blood, collected in a trial of the OX40 agonist ivuxolimab. The chain links TRBV5-4 with TRBJ1-5, with a weak D call of TRBD1 (6 bases match). The CDR3 region: CASSTGRGQPQHF. In nucleotides, the sequence is TGTGCCAGCAGCACCGGCAGGGGTCAGCCCCAGCATTTT.